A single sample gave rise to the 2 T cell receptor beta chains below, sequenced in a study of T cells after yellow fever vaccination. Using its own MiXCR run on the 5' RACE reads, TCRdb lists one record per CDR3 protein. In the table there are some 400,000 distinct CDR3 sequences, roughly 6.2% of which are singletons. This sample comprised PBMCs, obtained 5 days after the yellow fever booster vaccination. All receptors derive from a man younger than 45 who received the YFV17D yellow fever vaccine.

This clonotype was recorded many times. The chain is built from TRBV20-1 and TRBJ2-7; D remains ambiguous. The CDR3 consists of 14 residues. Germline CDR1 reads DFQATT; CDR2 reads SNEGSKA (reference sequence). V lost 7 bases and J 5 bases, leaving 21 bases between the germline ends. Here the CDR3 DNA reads TGCAGTGTATCCGCCTCCGTTATTGCGGACGAGCAGTACTTC. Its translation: CSVSASVIADEQYF.

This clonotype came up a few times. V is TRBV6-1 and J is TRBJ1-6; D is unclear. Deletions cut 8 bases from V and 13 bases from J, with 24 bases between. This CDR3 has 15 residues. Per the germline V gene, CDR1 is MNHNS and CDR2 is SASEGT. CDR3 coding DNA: TGTGCCAGCCGTCTGATAATGGAGGGCCCGGCTCCCCTCCACTTT. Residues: CASRLIMEGPAPLHF.